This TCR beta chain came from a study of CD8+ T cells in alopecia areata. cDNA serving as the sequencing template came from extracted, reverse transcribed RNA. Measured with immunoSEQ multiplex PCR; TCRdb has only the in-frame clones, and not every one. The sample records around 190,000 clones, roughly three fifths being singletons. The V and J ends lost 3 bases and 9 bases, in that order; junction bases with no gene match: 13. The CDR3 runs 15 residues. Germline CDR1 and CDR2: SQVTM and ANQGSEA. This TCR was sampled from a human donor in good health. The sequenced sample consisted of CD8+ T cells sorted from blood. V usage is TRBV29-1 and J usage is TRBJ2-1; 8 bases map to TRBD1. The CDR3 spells CSVDEESGGGGEQFF. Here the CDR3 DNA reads TGCAGCGTTGATGAAGAGTCAGGGGGCGGAGGTGAGCAGTTCTTC.